This is a list of T cell receptor beta chains from one sample in a study of response to subunit inactivated influenza vaccine. TCRdb fed the RT-PCR reads into MiXCR, producing one record per CDR3 protein. In the table there are under 550,000 distinct CDR3 sequences, 7.6% of which are singletons. The source material was PBMCs from blood, sampled roughly 24 months after vaccination. The receptor set was obtained from a man between 50 and 75 years old who received an inactivated influenza vaccine. The CDR3 runs from the conserved cysteine through the conserved F or W. The D gene is left open where the match is weak.

>TRBD2|TRBJ2-7|TRBV7-2
CASSSPGLAGVWYF
>-|TRBJ1-4|TRBV6-1
CASSGAPGPFPTNEKLFF
>-|TRBJ2-7|TRBV7-6
CASSLGTGMREQYF
>-|TRBJ2-2|TRBV29-1
CSVARTGELFF
>-|TRBJ1-1|TRBV20-1
CSARTSRMNTEAFF
>TRBD2|TRBJ2-1|TRBV28
CASSPAGVNNEQFF
>TRBD1|TRBJ2-7|TRBV29-1
CSAAGQGGYEQYF
>-|TRBJ2-5|TRBV19
CASSPGSIPTQYF
>-|TRBJ2-7|TRBV28
CASSRAYYEQYF
>TRBD1|TRBJ1-4|TRBV4-1
CASSPQTGLNEKLFF
>-|TRBJ2-7|TRBV21-1
CAVQRGCYYEQYF
>-|TRBJ1-6|TRBV10-3
CAISEQGANSPLHF
>-|TRBJ2-1|TRBV11-2
CASSFGTADEQFF
>-|TRBJ1-2|TRBV6-5
CASSYSAGQNYGYTF
>-|TRBJ2-1|TRBV29-1
CSGGFEEQFF
>TRBD2|TRBJ2-7|TRBV4-3
CASSQGGGRAYEQYF
>-|TRBJ1-1|TRBV28
CASSLMGGGTEAFF
>TRBD1|TRBJ1-2|TRBV29-1
CSVIQGAVGYTF
>TRBD1|TRBJ2-4|TRBV5-6
CASSTGTALGIQYF
>TRBD1|TRBJ1-3|TRBV7-8
CASSRGGTVSGNTIYF
>-|TRBJ2-2|TRBV7-6
CASTAPKNTGELFF
>TRBD2|TRBJ2-2|TRBV4-3
CASSQRLAGNTGELFF
>-|TRBJ2-3|TRBV28
CASSLGGTTDTQYF
>-|TRBJ2-5|TRBV6-2/TRBV6-3
CASRFAVQETQYF
>-|TRBJ2-5|TRBV3-1
CASSHNQETQYF
>-|TRBJ2-1|TRBV20-1
CSARVAIRHFDEQFF
>-|TRBJ2-2|TRBV5-1
CASRRADANTGELFF
>TRBD1|TRBJ1-4|TRBV20-1
CSARGTGRNEKLFF
>TRBD1|TRBJ1-2|TRBV6-5
CASSLRQGTNYGYTF
>-|TRBJ2-5|TRBV10-3
CAISEKNFGETQYF
>-|TRBJ2-3|TRBV7-2
CASSLGAILSTDTQYF
>-|TRBJ1-2|TRBV29-1
CSVEDPKRF
>TRBD2|TRBJ2-1|TRBV19
CASSGGTTSGPYNEQFF
>TRBD2|TRBJ2-7|TRBV28
CATSGRAVFEQYF
>TRBD1|TRBJ2-1|TRBV5-4
CASSVGGQGSGEQFF